Below, 2 T cell receptor beta chains from the same sample are listed, as sequenced in a study of shared clonotypes between healthy human individuals. TCRdb's table, derived via immunoSEQ multiplex PCR, lists solely in-frame clones and lacks some. Among over a million clones, approximately 80% were seen once, and the ten largest hold roughly 0.61%. The sequencing input was memory CD4+ T cells from PBMCs. Stated subset: CD45RA-negative fraction. All receptors derive from a man between 18 and 35 years old in good health. Some clones in this sample may be carry-over from other donors' samples.

The table lists this clone with a few counts. Other nucleotide sequences from this sample produce the same CDR3. The rearrangement links TRBV2 to TRBJ2-7; weak D call: TRBD2 (6 bases). This CDR3 has 11 amino acids. The ends were cut back, 7 bases at V and 4 bases at J, with 8 bases in the middle. Germline V CDR1 and CDR2: SNHLY, FYNNEI. The CDR3 reads CASMRGYEQYF. The DNA of the CDR3 is TGTGCCAGCATGCGGGGATACGAGCAGTACTTC.

This clone occurred once. The chain employs TRBV30 and TRBJ1-5; D is possibly TRBD1 (6 bases). Germline CDR1 and CDR2: GTSNPN and SVGIG (reference sequence). The CDR3 runs to 14 residues. V lost 2 bases to trimming and J lost 3 bases, with 11 bases between them. In nucleotides, the CDR3 is TGTGCCTGGAGTCCGGGGGGCCCCAATCAGCCCCAGCATTTT. Its translation: CAWSPGGPNQPQHF.